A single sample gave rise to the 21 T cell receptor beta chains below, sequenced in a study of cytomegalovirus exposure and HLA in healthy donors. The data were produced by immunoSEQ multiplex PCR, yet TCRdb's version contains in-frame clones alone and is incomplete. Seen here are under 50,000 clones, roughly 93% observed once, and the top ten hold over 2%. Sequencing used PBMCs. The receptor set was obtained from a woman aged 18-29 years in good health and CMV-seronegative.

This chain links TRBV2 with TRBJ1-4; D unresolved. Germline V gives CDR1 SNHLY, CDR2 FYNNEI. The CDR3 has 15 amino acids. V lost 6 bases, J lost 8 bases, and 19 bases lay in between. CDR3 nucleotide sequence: TGTGCCAGCAGGACCATGAGGGTAGGAGGGGAAAAACTGTTTTTT. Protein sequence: CASRTMRVGGEKLFF. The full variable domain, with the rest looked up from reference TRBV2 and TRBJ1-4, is EPEVTQTPSHQVTQMGQEVILRCVPISNHLYFYWYRQILGQKVEFLVSFYNNEISEKSEIFDDQFSVERPDGSNFTLKIRSTKLEDSAMYFCASRTMRVGGEKLFFGSGTQLSVL.

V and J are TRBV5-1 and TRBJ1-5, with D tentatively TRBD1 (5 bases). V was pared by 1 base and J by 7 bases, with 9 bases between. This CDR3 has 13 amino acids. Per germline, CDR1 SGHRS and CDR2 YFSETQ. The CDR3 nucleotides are TGCGCCAGCAGCTTGACGGGGGAACAGCCCCAGCATTTT. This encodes CASSLTGEQPQHF. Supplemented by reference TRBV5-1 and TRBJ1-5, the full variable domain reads KAGVTQTPRYLIKTRGQQVTLSCSPISGHRSVSWYQQTPGQGLQFLFEYFSETQRNKGNFPGRFSGRQFSNSRSEMNVSTLELGDSALYLCASSLTGEQPQHFGDGTRLSIL.

The CDR3 DNA reads as TGTGCCAGCAGTTTTCTTAGGACAGGGGGACAAAATCAGCCCCAGCATTTT. Encoded protein: CASSFLRTGGQNQPQHF. The chain couples TRBV27 to TRBJ1-5; 10 nucleotides match TRBD1. This CDR3 is built from 17 residues. The V and J ends lost 3 bases and 4 bases, in that order; junction bases with no gene match: 9. Germline loops: CDR1 MNHEY, CDR2 SMNVEV (reference sequence).

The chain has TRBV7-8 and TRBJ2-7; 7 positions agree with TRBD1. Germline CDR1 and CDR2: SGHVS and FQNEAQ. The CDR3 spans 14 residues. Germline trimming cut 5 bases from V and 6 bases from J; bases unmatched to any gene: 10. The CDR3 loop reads CASSPAGTAFEQYF. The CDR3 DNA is TGTGCCAGCAGCCCGGCCGGGACAGCCTTCGAGCAGTACTTC.

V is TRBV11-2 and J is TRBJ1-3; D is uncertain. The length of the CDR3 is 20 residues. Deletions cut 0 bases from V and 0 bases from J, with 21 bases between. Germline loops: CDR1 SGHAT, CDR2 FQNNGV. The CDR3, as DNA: TGTGCCAGCAGCTTAGATCCCAATCGACAAATCGGGGTCTCTGGAAACACCATATATTTT. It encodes CASSLDPNRQIGVSGNTIYF.

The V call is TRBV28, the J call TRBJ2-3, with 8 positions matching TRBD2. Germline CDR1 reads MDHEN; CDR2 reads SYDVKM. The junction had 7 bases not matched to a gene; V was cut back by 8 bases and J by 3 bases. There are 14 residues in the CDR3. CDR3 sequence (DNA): TGTGCCAGCGGTGAGCGGGGGACGACAGATACGCAGTATTTT. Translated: CASGERGTTDTQYF. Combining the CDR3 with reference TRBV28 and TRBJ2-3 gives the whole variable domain DVKVTQSSRYLVKRTGEKVFLECVQDMDHENMFWYRQDPGLGLRLIYFSYDVKMKEKGDIPEGYSVSREKKERFSLILESASTNQTSMYLCASGERGTTDTQYFGPGTRLTVL.

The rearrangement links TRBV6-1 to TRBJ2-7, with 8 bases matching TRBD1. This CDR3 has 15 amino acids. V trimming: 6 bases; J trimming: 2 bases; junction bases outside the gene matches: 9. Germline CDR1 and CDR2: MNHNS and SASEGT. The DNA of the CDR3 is TGTGCCAGCAGGGAACCCGGGACAGGCACCTACGAGCAGTACTTC. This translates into CASREPGTGTYEQYF.

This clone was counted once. CDR3 sequence (DNA): TGTGCCAGCACCGGGACAGGGGAGTACCAAGAGACCCAGTACTTC. This sequence encodes CASTGTGEYQETQYF. The rearrangement joins TRBV6-5 to TRBJ2-5; 10 nucleotides align to TRBD1. This CDR3 has 15 residues. Germline V gene data show CDR1 as MNHEY and CDR2 as SVGAGI. After removal of 7 bases from V and 0 bases from J, the junction contained 5 bases not matched to a gene.

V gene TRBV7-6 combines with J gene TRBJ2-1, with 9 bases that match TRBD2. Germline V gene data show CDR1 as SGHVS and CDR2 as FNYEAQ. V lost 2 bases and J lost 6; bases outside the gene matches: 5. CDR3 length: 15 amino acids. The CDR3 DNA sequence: TGTGCCAGCAGCTTACAAGCGGGAGGAATCAATGAGCAGTTCTTC. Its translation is CASSLQAGGINEQFF.

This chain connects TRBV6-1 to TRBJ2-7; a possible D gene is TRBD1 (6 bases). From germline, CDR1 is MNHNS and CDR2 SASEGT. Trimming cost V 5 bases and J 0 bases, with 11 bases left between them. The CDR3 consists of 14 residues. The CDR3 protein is CASSIGTSSYEQYF. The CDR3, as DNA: TGTGCCAGCAGTATCGGGACAAGCTCCTACGAGCAGTACTTC.

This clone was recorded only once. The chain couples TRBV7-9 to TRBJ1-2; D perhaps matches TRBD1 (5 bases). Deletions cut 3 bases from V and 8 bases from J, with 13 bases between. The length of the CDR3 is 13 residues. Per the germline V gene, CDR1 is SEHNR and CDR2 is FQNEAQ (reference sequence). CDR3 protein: CASSFWGGGGYTF. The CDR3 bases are TGTGCCAGCAGCTTTTGGGGGGGAGGGGGCTACACCTTC. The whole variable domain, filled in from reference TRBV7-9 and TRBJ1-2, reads DTGVSQNPRHKITKRGQNVTFRCDPISEHNRLYWYRQTLGQGPEFLTYFQNEAQLEKSRLLSDRFSAERPKGSFSTLEIQRTEQGDSAMYLCASSFWGGGGYTFGSGTRLTVV.

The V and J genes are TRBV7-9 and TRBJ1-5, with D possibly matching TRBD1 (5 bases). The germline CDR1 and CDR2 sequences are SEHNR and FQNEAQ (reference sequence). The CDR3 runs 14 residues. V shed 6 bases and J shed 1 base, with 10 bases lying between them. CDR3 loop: CASSQEGSNQPQHF. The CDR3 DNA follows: TGTGCCAGCAGTCAGGAGGGGAGCAATCAGCCCCAGCATTTT.

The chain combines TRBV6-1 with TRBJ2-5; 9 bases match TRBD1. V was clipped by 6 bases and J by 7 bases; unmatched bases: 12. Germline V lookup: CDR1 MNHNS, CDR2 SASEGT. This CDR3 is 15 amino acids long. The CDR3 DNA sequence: TGTGCCAGCAGGAGCCCGGGACAGGGCTTCGTGACCCAGTACTTC. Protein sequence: CASRSPGQGFVTQYF.

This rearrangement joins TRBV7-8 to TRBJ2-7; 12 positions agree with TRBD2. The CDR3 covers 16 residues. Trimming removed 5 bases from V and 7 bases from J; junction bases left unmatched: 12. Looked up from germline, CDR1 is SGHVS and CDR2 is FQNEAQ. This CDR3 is CASSPTGLAGRSEQYF. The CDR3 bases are TGTGCCAGCAGCCCAACAGGACTAGCGGGGCGGTCGGAGCAGTACTTC.

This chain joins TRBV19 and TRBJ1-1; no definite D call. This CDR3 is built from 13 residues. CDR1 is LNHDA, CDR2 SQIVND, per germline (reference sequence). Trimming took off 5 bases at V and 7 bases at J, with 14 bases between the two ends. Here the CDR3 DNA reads TGTGCCAGTAGTCGGAGGGTAGTTGGTGAAGCTTTCTTT. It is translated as CASSRRVVGEAFF. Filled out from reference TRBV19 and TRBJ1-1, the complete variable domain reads DGGITQSPKYLFRKEGQNVTLSCEQNLNHDAMYWYRQDPGQGLRLIYYSQIVNDFQKGDIAEGYSVSREKKESFPLTVTSAQKNPTAFYLCASSRRVVGEAFFGQGTRLTVV.

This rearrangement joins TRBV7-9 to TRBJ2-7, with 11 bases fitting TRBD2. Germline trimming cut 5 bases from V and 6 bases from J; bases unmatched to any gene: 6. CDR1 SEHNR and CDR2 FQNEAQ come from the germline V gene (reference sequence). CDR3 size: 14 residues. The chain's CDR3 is CASSQTSGIGEQYF. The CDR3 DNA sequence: TGTGCCAGCAGCCAGACTAGCGGGATAGGCGAGCAGTACTTC.

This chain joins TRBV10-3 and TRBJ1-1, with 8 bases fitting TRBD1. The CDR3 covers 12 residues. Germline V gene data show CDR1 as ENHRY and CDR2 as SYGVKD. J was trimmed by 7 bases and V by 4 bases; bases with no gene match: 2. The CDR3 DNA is TGTGCCATCAGTGCCGGACAGGGTGAAGCTTTCTTT. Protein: CAISAGQGEAFF.

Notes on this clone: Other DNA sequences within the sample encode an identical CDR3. CDR3 residues: CASSRSGSSYNEQFF. CDR3 sequence (DNA): TGTGCCAGCAGTCGAAGCGGGAGCTCCTACAATGAGCAGTTCTTC. V gene TRBV9 combines with J gene TRBJ2-1; 8 bases agree with TRBD2. From germline, CDR1 is SGDLS and CDR2 YYNGEE. The CDR3 consists of 15 residues. Unmatched junction bases numbered 4, after V lost 5 bases and J lost 0 bases. Using reference TRBV9 and TRBJ2-1 for the parts outside the CDR3, the full variable domain is DSGVTQTPKHLITATGQRVTLRCSPRSGDLSVYWYQQSLDQGLQFLIQYYNGEERAKGNILERFSAQQFPDLHSELNLSSLELGDSALYFCASSRSGSSYNEQFFGPGTRLTVL.

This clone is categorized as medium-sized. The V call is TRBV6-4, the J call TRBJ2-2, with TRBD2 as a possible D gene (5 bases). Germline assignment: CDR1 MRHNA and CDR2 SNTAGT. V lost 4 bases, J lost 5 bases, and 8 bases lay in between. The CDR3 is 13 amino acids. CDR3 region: CASSASTTGELFF. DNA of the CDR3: TGTGCCAGCAGTGCTAGCACTACCGGGGAGCTGTTTTTT.

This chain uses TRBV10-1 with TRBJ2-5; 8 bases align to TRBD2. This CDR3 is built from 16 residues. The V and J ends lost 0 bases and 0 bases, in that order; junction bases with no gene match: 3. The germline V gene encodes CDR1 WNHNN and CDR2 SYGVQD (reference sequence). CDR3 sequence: CASSESVTSDQETQYF. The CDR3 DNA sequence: TGCGCCAGCAGTGAGTCGGTGACTAGCGACCAAGAGACCCAGTACTTC.

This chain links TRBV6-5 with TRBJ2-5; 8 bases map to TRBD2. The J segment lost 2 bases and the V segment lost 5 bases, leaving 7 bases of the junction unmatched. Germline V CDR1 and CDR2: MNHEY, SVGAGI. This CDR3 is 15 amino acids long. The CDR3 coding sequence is TGTGCCAGCAGTGCAGTGACTAGCGTGCAAGAGACCCAGTACTTC. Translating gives CASSAVTSVQETQYF.